This T cell receptor beta chain appears in the sequencing data of a study of blood T cell repertoires in COVID-19. Across the whole study: Collection of acute and convalescent COVID-19 samples took place in the United States, Italy and Spain.

Assay used: immunoSEQ multiplex PCR; TCRdb lists only in-frame clones, some missing. The sample records some 68,000 clones, approximately 83% being singletons. V was clipped by 3 bases and J by 0 bases, with 9 bases between them. Per germline, CDR1 DFQATT and CDR2 SNEGSKA (reference sequence). This CDR3 spans 14 amino acids. This clonotype originated in a man aged 65-85 years with acute or convalescent COVID-19. The sequenced material came from peripheral blood. This chain joins TRBV20-1 and TRBJ1-3; unclear D gene. CDR3 protein: CSASGPGSGNTIYF. CDR3 DNA sequence: TGCAGTGCTAGTGGCCCGGGCTCTGGAAACACCATATATTTT.